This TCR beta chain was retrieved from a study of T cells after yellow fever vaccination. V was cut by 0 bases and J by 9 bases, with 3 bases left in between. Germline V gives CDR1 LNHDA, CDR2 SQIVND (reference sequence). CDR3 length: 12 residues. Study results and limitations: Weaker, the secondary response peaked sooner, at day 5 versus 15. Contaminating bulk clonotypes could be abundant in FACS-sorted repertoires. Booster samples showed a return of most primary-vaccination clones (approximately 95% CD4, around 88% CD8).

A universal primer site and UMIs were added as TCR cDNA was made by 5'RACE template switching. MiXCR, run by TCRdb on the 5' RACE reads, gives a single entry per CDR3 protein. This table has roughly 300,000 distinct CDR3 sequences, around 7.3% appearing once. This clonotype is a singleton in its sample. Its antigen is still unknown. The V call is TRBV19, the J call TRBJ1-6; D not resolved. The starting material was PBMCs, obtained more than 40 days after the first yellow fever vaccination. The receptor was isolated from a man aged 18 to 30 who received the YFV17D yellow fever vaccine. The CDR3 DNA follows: TGTGCCAGTAGTATAGAAGGTTCACCCCTCCACTTT. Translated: CASSIEGSPLHF.